Each of the 13 T cell receptor beta chains below was sequenced from the same sample in a study of persistence of HIV-infected CD4 T cells. Their specific antigens are unknown. An overlapping HIV-1 Gag peptide pool stimulated these cells at about 1 ug/peptide/mL. Sorting selected CD4+ T cells upregulating both CD40 ligand and CD69. The libraries were made with immunoSEQ version 4 in survey mode. Using immunoSEQ multiplex PCR, the repertoire was profiled, and TCRdb retains in-frame clones only, with some absent. The data hold 25,000 to 35,000 clones, with roughly three quarters observed a single time. Here the sequenced sample was CD4+ T cells sorted from PBMCs after approximately 20-hour stimulation, taken from a patient who received antiretroviral therapy. The source of these receptors is an adult man with HIV who was CMV-seropositive.

This rearrangement joins TRBV19 to TRBJ2-3; no firm D call. The V end was cut by 3 bases, the J end by 4 bases, with 8 bases between. In germline, CDR1 is LNHDA, CDR2 SQIVND (reference sequence). The CDR3 runs 13 residues. CDR3 in amino acids: CASSIQVSDTQYF. The DNA for the CDR3 is TGTGCCAGTAGTATTCAAGTTTCAGATACGCAGTATTTT.

The CDR3 sequence is CASSVGGLRGSGQFF. The CDR3 region has the DNA TGTGCCAGCAGTGTAGGGGGGCTCCGCGGCAGCGGGCAGTTCTTC. V usage is TRBV2 and J usage is TRBJ2-1; either TRBD1 or TRBD2 may fit D (6 bases each). Germline V lookup: CDR1 SNHLY, CDR2 FYNNEI. V was pared by 4 bases and J by 12 bases, with 22 bases between. This CDR3 has 15 amino acids.

A remark on this clone: Other DNA sequences of this sample code for an identical CDR3. The J gene is TRBJ1-1, the V gene TRBV7-2; perhaps TRBD1 as D (5 bases). Germline values: CDR1 SGHTA, CDR2 FQGNSA. V lost 4 bases, J lost 3 bases, and 9 bases lay in between. The CDR3 length is 13 residues. The CDR3 nucleotides read TGTGCCAGCAGCTCCCAGGGTTACACTGAAGCTTTCTTT. Translating it yields CASSSQGYTEAFF.

The genes are TRBV18 and TRBJ2-1, with 9 nucleotides matching TRBD2. The CDR3 has 15 residues. Germline V gene data show CDR1 as KGHSH and CDR2 as LQKENI. Trimming took 0 bases from V and 7 from J; bases not matched to a gene: 4. The CDR3 here is CASSPPAGGQNEQFF. The CDR3 bases are TGTGCCAGCTCACCACCGGCGGGGGGGCAAAATGAGCAGTTCTTC.

This clone was seen a handful of times. V usage is TRBV7-3 and J usage is TRBJ1-3, with D perhaps TRBD1 (6 bases). Trimming removed 0 bases at V and 7 bases at J, with 10 bases between. The germline V gene encodes CDR1 SGHTA and CDR2 FQGTGA. The CDR3 is made up of 14 amino acids. This chain's CDR3 is CASSLTGGPNTIYF. The CDR3 DNA reads as TGTGCCAGCAGCTTAACTGGGGGGCCGAACACCATATATTTT.

This clone has a handful of counts. The V and J genes are TRBV2 and TRBJ1-6; D gene ambiguous. CDR1 SNHLY and CDR2 FYNNEI come from the germline V gene. Trimming removed 4 bases at V and 2 bases at J, with 9 bases between. This CDR3 spans 15 amino acids. The CDR3 here is CASSAGSTYNSPLHF. In DNA form, the CDR3 reads TGTGCCAGCAGTGCTGGCAGCACCTATAATTCACCCCTCCACTTT.

The DNA for the CDR3 is TGTGCCAGTAGTATAGTCGGTGAACAGGCGAACTCACCCCTCCACTTT. Residues: CASSIVGEQANSPLHF. J is TRBJ1-6 and V is TRBV19, with a tentative D call TRBD1 (5 bases). The CDR3 spans 16 residues. Trimming removed 1 base at V and 10 bases at J, with 17 bases between. In germline, CDR1 is LNHDA, CDR2 SQIVND (reference sequence).

This chain joins TRBV6-5 and TRBJ1-5; no firm D call. The V gene's germline CDR1 is MNHEY and CDR2 SVGAGI. Trimming cost V 11 bases and J 1 base, with 9 bases left between them. The CDR3 covers 12 residues. The CDR3 coding sequence is TGTGCCGAGTCAGAGAGCAATCAGCCCCAGCATTTT. This translates into CAESESNQPQHF.

The chain employs TRBV18 and TRBJ2-1; TRBD2 matches at 9 bases. The CDR3 totals 16 residues. The J segment lost 5 bases and the V segment lost 3 bases, leaving 8 bases of the junction unmatched. From germline, CDR1 is KGHSH and CDR2 LQKENI. The CDR3 loop is CASSPPRGGADNEQFF. CDR3 coding DNA: TGTGCCAGCTCACCTCCCCGCGGGGGGGCCGACAATGAGCAGTTCTTC. Based on the CDR3 plus reference TRBV18 and TRBJ2-1, the full variable domain is NAGVMQNPRHLVRRRGQEARLRCSPMKGHSHVYWYRQLPEEGLKFMVYLQKENIIDESGMPKERFSAEFPKEGPSILRIQQVVRGDSAAYFCASSPPRGGADNEQFFGPGTRLTVL.

The chain carries TRBV6-1 and TRBJ2-1; D remains unclear. The CDR3 covers 14 residues. The V gene lost 2 bases and the J gene lost 5 bases, with 10 bases spanning the gap. Germline V gene sequence: CDR1 MNHNS, CDR2 SASEGT. The CDR3 bases are TGTGCCAGCAGTGAAAATCCGAGGAACAATGAGCAGTTCTTC. Protein: CASSENPRNNEQFF.

This clone was recorded only once. The V call is TRBV2, the J call TRBJ1-1; the D gene is possibly TRBD1 (5 bases). Germline CDR1 SNHLY, CDR2 FYNNEI. The V end lost 5 bases, the J end lost 10 bases, and 14 bases lay between the germline ends. This CDR3 has 12 amino acids. For the CDR3, the DNA is TGTGCCAGCAGTCTCGGGCAGGGTTTAGCTTTCTTT. Protein product: CASSLGQGLAFF.

This clone has just one count. J is TRBJ2-3 and V is TRBV7-9; 8 bases agree with TRBD1. The germline V gene encodes CDR1 SEHNR and CDR2 FQNEAQ (reference sequence). V lost 7 bases to trimming and J lost 4 bases; unmatched junction nucleotides: 7. This CDR3 is built from 14 residues. The chain's CDR3 is CASIKPDRADTQYF. Here the CDR3 DNA reads TGTGCCAGCATCAAACCGGACAGGGCAGATACGCAGTATTTT. The entire variable domain, with the rest obtained from reference TRBV7-9 and TRBJ2-3, is as follows: DTGVSQNPRHKITKRGQNVTFRCDPISEHNRLYWYRQTLGQGPEFLTYFQNEAQLEKSRLLSDRFSAERPKGSFSTLEIQRTEQGDSAMYLCASIKPDRADTQYFGPGTRLTVL.

This clone was seen only a few times. This chain joins TRBV7-3 and TRBJ2-3, with 9 bases that match TRBD2. CDR3 length equals 15 residues. The V segment lost 3 bases and the J segment 3 bases; nucleotides outside the gene matches: 4. Germline assignment: CDR1 SGHTA and CDR2 FQGTGA. The CDR3 loop reads CASSFSGGSTDTQYF. The DNA of the CDR3 is TGTGCCAGCAGCTTCAGCGGGGGGAGTACAGATACGCAGTATTTT.